Listed below are T cell receptor beta chains from one sample, sequenced in a study of PD-L1 blockade in urothelial cancer. Produced via immunoSEQ multiplex PCR; TCRdb's table is partial and in-frame only. Of about 76,000 clones in the sample, less than 95% were seen once. The sample here was PBMCs, taken around atezolizumab (anti-PD-L1) treatment. The receptor set was obtained from a woman older than 75 with urothelial cancer. Each CDR3 is given with its conserved first and last residue. The order of the fields is J gene, clone size, V gene, CDR3 protein. The size entry is marked missing in some rows and otherwise reads once, few, many or a size class.

>TRBJ2-5|.|TRBV10-3
CAISGVGRRQETQYF
>TRBJ2-7|.|TRBV7-9
CASSSSRQGLEQYF
>TRBJ2-3|.|TRBV5-4
CASSLKGGGTDTQYF
>TRBJ2-5|few|TRBV5-8
CASSLGGSGIWRETQYF
>TRBJ1-3|.|TRBV28
CASSRMGPSGNTIYF
>TRBJ2-3|.|TRBV6-4
CASSDGGGDTQYF
>TRBJ1-2|once|TRBV18
CASSPTGWEYGYTF
>TRBJ1-5|.|TRBV10-3
CAISEGGVAQPQHF
>TRBJ2-3|.|TRBV29-1
CSVVVAGPGTQYF
>TRBJ1-1|.|TRBV7-2
CASSSGQGRNTEAFF
>TRBJ1-2|.|TRBV6-1
CASSVSLAVRENYGYTF
>TRBJ1-2|.|TRBV10-3
CAISDSGGPYGYTF
>TRBJ1-5|.|TRBV7-8
CASSLAGGGHSNQPQHF
>TRBJ1-2|few|TRBV30
CAWIGSNYGYTF
>TRBJ2-3|.|TRBV11-2
CASSSLMGQGTDTQYF
>TRBJ1-1|.|TRBV10-1
CASMKDRGNTEAFF
>TRBJ2-4|.|TRBV9
CASSVGVQGMVNIQYF
>TRBJ1-1|few|TRBV19
CASIRTGLNTEAFF
>TRBJ2-4|few|TRBV5-6
CASSERDRGRVQYF
>TRBJ2-3|.|TRBV9
CASSVGGGQGGTDTQYF
>TRBJ2-3|.|TRBV2
CASSRGDLLTDTQYF
>TRBJ1-2|.|TRBV27
CASSLTGQGHYGYTF
>TRBJ2-1|.|TRBV19
CASTKGGSVNEQFF
>TRBJ2-4|.|TRBV6-1
CASSEGIGGPKNIQYF
>TRBJ1-1|.|TRBV2
CASSVTQLLNTEAFF
>TRBJ2-7|.|TRBV11-2
CASSLYPRGTGIYEQYF
>TRBJ2-3|.|TRBV10-1
CATGKSTDTQYF
>TRBJ2-7|.|TRBV6-1
CASSEGIAVSYEQYF
>TRBJ2-7|once|TRBV5-8
CASSLEDSHYEQYF
>TRBJ1-3|.|TRBV9
CASSDDTASGNTIYF
>TRBJ2-3|.|TRBV2
CASRRDSEDTQYF
>TRBJ1-1|.|TRBV28
CASSSIGTANTEAFF
>TRBJ2-2|.|TRBV7-2
CASSDRGQSLTGELFF
>TRBJ2-7|.|TRBV7-9
CASSRDGGAEKQYF
>TRBJ2-7|.|TRBV2
CASNLLGGTGGYEQYF
>TRBJ2-2|few|TRBV4-2
CASSQELAGGSTGELFF
>TRBJ1-1|.|TRBV5-5
CASSFGAPGNTEAFF
>TRBJ1-1|.|TRBV5-1
CASSARQMNTEAFF
>TRBJ2-1|.|TRBV4-2
CASSPEMAGGYNEQFF
>TRBJ2-3|once|TRBV7-8
CASSLPGLAGGDTQYF
>TRBJ2-1|.|TRBV6-1
CASIDLRVNEQFF
>TRBJ2-3|.|TRBV28
CASSLLAAKPDTQYF
>TRBJ1-1|.|TRBV10-3
CAISDTSGDTEAFF
>TRBJ1-2|.|TRBV6-1
CASSHPSSGFHGYTF
>TRBJ2-3|.|TRBV18
CASSPLTTSTDTQYF
>TRBJ1-1|.|TRBV7-9
CASSLEGATEAFF
>TRBJ2-7|.|TRBV5-1
CASSLWSTGVVSYEQYF
>TRBJ2-1|.|TRBV15
CAVGTRGGNEQFF
>TRBJ2-1|once|TRBV4-1
CASTPGTATYNEQFF
>TRBJ2-7|.|TRBV7-2
CASSPNSGGNEQYF
>TRBJ2-7|.|TRBV5-6
CASSLRQSYEQYF
>TRBJ2-3|.|TRBV6-5
CASSLAGGNTDTQYF
>TRBJ2-3|.|TRBV10-1
CASSELLAASTDTQYF
>TRBJ1-2|.|TRBV7-8
CASSTTGGTWGYTF
>TRBJ2-2|.|TRBV7-2
CASSLAGARTGELFF
>TRBJ2-7|.|TRBV19
CASSPHGPSSGSYEQYF
>TRBJ2-1|.|TRBV5-1
CASSLVSSGVNEQFF
>TRBJ2-4|.|TRBV27
CASSLTHYGIQYF
>TRBJ2-7|.|TRBV5-1
CASSMSRLTTYEQYF